This TCR beta chain came from a study of control samples from healthy donors and cancer patients. CDR3 length: 15 amino acids. CDR1 is SGHDT and CDR2 is YYEEEE in the germline V gene. The ends were cut back, 5 bases at V and 6 bases at J, with 17 bases in the middle. The repertoire was sequenced with immunoSEQ multiplex PCR; TCRdb's copy has only in-frame clones and lacks some. Of about 45,000 clones in the sample, 60% to 80% were seen once. This receptor was identified in a male donor with melanoma. The sample consisted of formalin-fixed, paraffin-embedded tissue. The chain joins TRBV5-6 to TRBJ1-4; possibly TRBD1 for D (6 bases). The CDR3: CASSRPGEGDEKLFF. The CDR3, as DNA: TGTGCCAGCAGTCGGCCAGGGGAGGGGGATGAAAAACTGTTTTTT.